This TCR beta chain appears in the sequencing data of a study of OX40 agonist ivuxolimab in advanced cancers. Study as a whole: Patients got intravenous ivuxolimab at 0.01 to 10 mg/kg every 2 weeks. Cohort: 75% to 90% men, mean age roughly 60, aged roughly 20 to 79. Study observations and caveats: On average, CD8+ T cells had more expanded clones than CD4+.

Sequencing was performed with immunoSEQ multiplex PCR; in TCRdb, only in-frame clones are kept and a portion is missing. The table lists 70,000 to 100,000 clones, about 87% of them singletons. Concerning this clone itself: Its antigen is as yet unknown.

Unmatched junction bases numbered 7, after V lost 2 bases and J lost 4 bases. The length of the CDR3 is 15 residues. Germline CDR1 is MNHEY and CDR2 is SMNVEV (reference sequence). The J gene is TRBJ1-2, the V gene TRBV27, with TRBD1 matching over 7 bases. This specimen was CD4+ or CD8+ T cells sorted from blood, taken in a trial of the OX40 agonist ivuxolimab. The clonotype was recovered from an adult with an advanced solid tumor such as melanoma, head and neck, liver or kidney cancer. CDR3 nucleotides: TGTGCCAGCAGTTTAAGGGCGACAGGGAGCTATGGCTACACCTTC. It translates to CASSLRATGSYGYTF.